This T cell receptor (beta chain) was captured by sequencing in a study of OX40 agonist ivuxolimab in advanced cancers. Produced via immunoSEQ multiplex PCR; TCRdb's table is partial and in-frame only. The sample consists of about 60,000 clones, roughly 85% of them appearing once. CDR1 and CDR2 (germline): MNHEY, SMNVEV (reference sequence). J gave up 7 bases and V 5 bases, and 7 bases lay outside the gene matches. The length of the CDR3 is 13 residues. The receptor's source is an adult with an advanced solid tumor such as melanoma, head and neck, liver or kidney cancer. J is TRBJ2-5 and V is TRBV27; 7 bases align to TRBD1. Sequencing used CD4+ or CD8+ T cells sorted from blood, obtained in a trial of the OX40 agonist ivuxolimab. The CDR3 DNA sequence: TGTGCCAGCAGTACTGTAAACAGGGGGACCCAGTACTTC. Amino acid sequence: CASSTVNRGTQYF.